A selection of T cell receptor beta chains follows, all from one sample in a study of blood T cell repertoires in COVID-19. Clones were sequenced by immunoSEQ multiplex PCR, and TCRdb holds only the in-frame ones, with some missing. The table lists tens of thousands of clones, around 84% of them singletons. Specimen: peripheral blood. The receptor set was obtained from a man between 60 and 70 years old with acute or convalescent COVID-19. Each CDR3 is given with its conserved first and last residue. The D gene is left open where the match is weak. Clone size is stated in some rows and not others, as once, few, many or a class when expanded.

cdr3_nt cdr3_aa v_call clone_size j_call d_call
TGTGCCAGCAGCCAGGCGGCTTTAGCGGGGGGACCAGATACGCAGTATTTT CASSQAALAGGPDTQYF TRBV5-8 . TRBJ2-3 TRBD2
TGTGCCAGTAGGGTACAGGGGGCAAGCACTGAAGCTTTCTTT CASRVQGASTEAFF TRBV19 . TRBJ1-1 TRBD1
TGTGCCAGCAGTCAAACTCCAGGGGCGCGGAATGAGCAGTTCTTC CASSQTPGARNEQFF TRBV6-5 . TRBJ2-1 .
TGTGCCAGCAGCACCAGACAGGGGGATCTTCGGAACACTGAAGCTTTCTTT CASSTRQGDLRNTEAFF TRBV2 . TRBJ1-1 TRBD1
TGCAGTGCTAGTGGGCAGGGGGTTTACAATGAGCAGTTCTTC CSASGQGVYNEQFF TRBV20-1 few TRBJ2-1 TRBD1
TGTGCCACCCTTAGCGGGGGGTACCAAGAGACCCAGTACTTC CATLSGGYQETQYF TRBV6-6 . TRBJ2-5 TRBD2
TGTGCCAGCAGCGTAGCGAGCGGGGGGGAACTGGACGAGCAGTTCTTC CASSVASGGELDEQFF TRBV9 few TRBJ2-1 TRBD2
TGTGCCAGCAGCATCGCCGGGGGGGCACGTAACTATGGCTACACCTTC CASSIAGGARNYGYTF TRBV11-2 . TRBJ1-2 .
TGTGCCAGCAACATGGACAGCATAAACTATGGCTACACCTTC CASNMDSINYGYTF TRBV5-5 once TRBJ1-2 .
TGTGCCAGCAGTACGACCCCCCACCGACAGGAACTTGAAGCTTTCTTT CASSTTPHRQELEAFF TRBV2 . TRBJ1-1 .
TGTGCCAGCAGTAAAGCTCTCGGGACAGGGGGCACTGAAGCTTTCTTT CASSKALGTGGTEAFF TRBV28 . TRBJ1-1 TRBD1
TGCGCCAGCAGCCAACGAGCCGTCCTGCCCACTACCGACTATGGCTACACCTTC CASSQRAVLPTTDYGYTF TRBV4-1 . TRBJ1-2 .
TGTGCCAGTAGGACCGACAGGGCTCGAGGCTACACCTTC CASRTDRARGYTF TRBV19 . TRBJ1-2 TRBD1
TGTGCCAGCAGCTTATGGGCTAGCGGGGGGGACAATGAGCAGTTCTTC CASSLWASGGDNEQFF TRBV7-6 few TRBJ2-1 TRBD2
TGTGCCAGCAGTTACGCAGCGGGCACAGATACGCAGTATTTT CASSYAAGTDTQYF TRBV6-2/TRBV6-3 . TRBJ2-3 .
TGTGCCAGCAGCTTGGACGTCGGGGAGACCCAGTACTTC CASSLDVGETQYF TRBV5-4 . TRBJ2-5 .